This T cell receptor beta chain is from a study of blood T cell repertoires in COVID-19. Original processing notes: Reference gene primer amplification yielded estimated nucleated cell counts. Sequencing was performed with immunoSEQ multiplex PCR; in TCRdb, only in-frame clones are kept and a portion is missing. V and J calls plus clone size are reproduced from that table; the DNA served to infer D and trimming. The sample holds some 330,000 clones, around 87% seen once. Trimming cost V 3 bases and J 2 bases, with 8 bases left between them. Germline values: CDR1 LNHDA, CDR2 SQIVND (reference sequence). This CDR3 is 14 amino acids long.

The sequence was collected from a man aged 40-50 years in a cohort exposed to, infected with or recovered from COVID-19 (not recorded which). Sequenced material: PBMCs or T cells enriched from blood (not recorded which). The rearrangement joins TRBV19 to TRBJ2-1; TRBD1 might be the D (7 bases). The CDR3 region has the DNA TGTGCCAGTAGTATCAGGGGGGCCTACAATGAGCAGTTCTTC. Its protein is CASSIRGAYNEQFF. Looking up the rest from reference TRBV19 and TRBJ2-1 gives the full variable domain: DGGITQSPKYLFRKEGQNVTLSCEQNLNHDAMYWYRQDPGQGLRLIYYSQIVNDFQKGDIAEGYSVSREKKESFPLTVTSAQKNPTAFYLCASSIRGAYNEQFFGPGTRLTVL.